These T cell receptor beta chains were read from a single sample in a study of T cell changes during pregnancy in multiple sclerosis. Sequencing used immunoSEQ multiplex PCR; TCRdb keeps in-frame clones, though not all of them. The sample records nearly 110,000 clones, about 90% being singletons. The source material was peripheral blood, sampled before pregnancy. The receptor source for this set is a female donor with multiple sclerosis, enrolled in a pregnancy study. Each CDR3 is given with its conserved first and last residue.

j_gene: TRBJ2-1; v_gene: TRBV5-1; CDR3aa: CASREGRGEQFF
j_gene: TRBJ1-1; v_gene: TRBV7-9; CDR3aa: CASSDTGLPSRF
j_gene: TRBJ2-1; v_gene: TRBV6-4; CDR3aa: CASSDSGTGVNEQFF
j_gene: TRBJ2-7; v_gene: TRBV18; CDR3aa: CASSSGTFPSYEQYF
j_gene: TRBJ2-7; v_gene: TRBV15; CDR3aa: CATSRDDTSTYEQYF
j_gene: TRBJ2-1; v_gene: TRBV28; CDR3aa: CASSSIAGQDDEQFF
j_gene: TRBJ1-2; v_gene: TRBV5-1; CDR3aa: CASSWDRDGYTF
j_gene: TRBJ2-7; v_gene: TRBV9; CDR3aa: CASSVGLGVSYEQYF
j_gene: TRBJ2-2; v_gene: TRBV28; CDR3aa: CASSFLLARTGELFF
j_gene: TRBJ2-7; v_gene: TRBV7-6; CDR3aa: CASSLDHSSYEQYF
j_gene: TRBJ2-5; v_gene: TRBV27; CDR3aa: CASSLRGTGQETQYF
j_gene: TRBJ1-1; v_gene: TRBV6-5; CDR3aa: CASSERSLGTEAFF
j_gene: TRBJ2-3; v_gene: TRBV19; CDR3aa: CASSIAGLAGLSNTDTQYF
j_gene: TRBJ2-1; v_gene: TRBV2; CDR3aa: CASSEAMVSGTYNEQFF
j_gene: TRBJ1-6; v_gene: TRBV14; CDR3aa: CASSRDLSPLHF
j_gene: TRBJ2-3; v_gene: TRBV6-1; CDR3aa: CASSYGSTQYF